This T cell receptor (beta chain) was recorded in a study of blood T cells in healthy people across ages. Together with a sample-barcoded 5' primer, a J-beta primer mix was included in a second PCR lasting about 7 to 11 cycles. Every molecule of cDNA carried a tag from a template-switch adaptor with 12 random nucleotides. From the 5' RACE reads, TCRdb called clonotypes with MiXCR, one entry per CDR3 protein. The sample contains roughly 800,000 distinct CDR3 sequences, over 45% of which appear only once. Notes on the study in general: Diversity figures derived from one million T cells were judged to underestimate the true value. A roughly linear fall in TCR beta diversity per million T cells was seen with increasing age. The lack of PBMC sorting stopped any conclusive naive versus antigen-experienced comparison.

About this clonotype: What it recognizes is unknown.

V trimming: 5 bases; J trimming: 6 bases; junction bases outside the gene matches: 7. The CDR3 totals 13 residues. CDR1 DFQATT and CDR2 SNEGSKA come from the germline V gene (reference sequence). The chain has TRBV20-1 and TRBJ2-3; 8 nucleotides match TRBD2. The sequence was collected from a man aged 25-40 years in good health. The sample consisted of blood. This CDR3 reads CSAPSGGKDTQYF. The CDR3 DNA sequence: TGCAGTGCTCCGAGCGGGGGTAAGGATACGCAGTATTTT.